This T cell receptor (beta chain) was documented in a study of response to subunit inactivated influenza vaccine (dated by TCRdb to 2017 to 2018). Notes on the research overall: To follow how T cells responded to a trivalent subunit inactivated influenza vaccine, the researchers relied on deep quantitative profiling of the T cell receptor repertoire. Overall results and qualifications from the work: The authors suggested that each seasonal influenza vaccination may recruit only a limited number of new T cells.

Library preparation employed RT-PCR. The sequencer listed for this sample is Illumina HiSeq 2500. Using fastp trimming at Q25 and MiXCR clonotype assembly, TCRdb reanalyzed the public sequencing data and kept in-frame beta chains. Rows with a matching CDR3 protein are joined into one entry that keeps the most common DNA and genes. In all, the sample holds 500,000 to 600,000 distinct CDR3 sequences, and 14% of those were seen once. The ten top clones hold around 10% of the sample. Only a few counts were recorded for this clonotype. Its antigen specificity is not known. The input lacks base qualities; no much larger clone sits a single base away. From cysteine to phenylalanine, the CDR3 is 14 amino acids long. The kept DNA is CDR3 alone, 42 bases in frame from the first base. Sequences DFQATT (CDR1) and SNEGSKA (CDR2) are obtained from the germline V gene (reference sequence). Relative to germline, V is 1 base shorter and J is 5 bases shorter, with 11 bases between their ends.

The chain was built from TRBV20-1 and TRBJ1-4; the D gene is possibly TRBD1, with 5 bases matching. The clonotype was recovered from a middle-aged man who received an inactivated influenza vaccine. Donor details come from another sample of the same person, matched by shared clones. The input for sequencing was PBMCs from blood, taken roughly 12 days after vaccination. In nucleotide form, the sequence is TGCAGTGCTAGAGCGACAGCGGCGAATGAAAAACTGTTTTTT. The resulting protein is CSARATAANEKLFF.